The rows below give T cell receptor beta chains drawn from one sample of a study of blood T cell repertoires in COVID-19. The repertoire was sequenced with immunoSEQ multiplex PCR; TCRdb's copy has only in-frame clones and lacks some. Of some 71,000 clones listed, just over 85% were seen once; the top ten hold 1.5% to 2%. Material for sequencing was peripheral blood. The receptor set was obtained from a man aged 30 to 45 with acute or convalescent COVID-19. CDR3s include the opening cysteine and the closing phenylalanine or tryptophan. Each record gives: clone size, J gene, V gene, D gene, CDR3 protein, CDR3 DNA. A D gene is named only where the DNA matches it firmly. Size values are once, few and many counts, or a class for expanded clones, and some rows have none.

NA | TRBJ1-2 | TRBV19 | NA | CASERLTGTNYGYTF | TGTGCCAGTGAACGCCTGACAGGAACTAACTATGGCTACACCTTC
NA | TRBJ2-5 | TRBV7-6 | NA | CASSLIGGETQYF | TGTGCCAGCAGCTTAATTGGAGGGGAGACCCAGTACTTC
once | TRBJ2-3 | TRBV5-4 | NA | CASSLSYRVRTDTQYF | TGTGCCAGCAGCCTTAGCTACAGGGTGCGCACAGATACGCAGTATTTT
NA | TRBJ1-2 | TRBV15 | NA | CATSRDRNYGYTF | TGTGCCACCAGCAGGGACAGAAACTATGGCTACACCTTC
NA | TRBJ2-2 | TRBV6-5 | TRBD2 | CASSKAGANTGELFF | TGTGCCAGCAGCAAAGCGGGGGCGAACACCGGGGAGCTGTTTTTT
NA | TRBJ2-3 | TRBV20-1 | NA | CSAIREDTQYF | TGCAGTGCTATACGGGAAGATACGCAGTATTTT
once | TRBJ2-7 | TRBV5-1 | NA | CASSLNYGSGGPYEQYF | TGCGCCAGCAGCCTAAACTATGGTAGCGGAGGGCCCTACGAGCAGTACTTC
NA | TRBJ2-1 | TRBV9 | NA | CASSVAQRNEQFF | TGTGCCAGCAGCGTAGCCCAGAGGAATGAGCAGTTCTTC
NA | TRBJ1-2 | TRBV27 | NA | CASSSYGGRPGYTF | TGTGCCAGCAGTTCGTATGGGGGCCGGCCTGGCTACACCTTC
NA | TRBJ2-2 | TRBV4-1 | NA | CASSQARTLNTGELFF | TGCGCCAGCAGCCAAGCCCGTACTTTAAACACCGGGGAGCTGTTTTTT
NA | TRBJ1-4 | TRBV6-6 | NA | CASSFGGTNEKLFF | TGTGCCAGCAGTTTTGGGGGCACTAATGAAAAACTGTTTTTT
NA | TRBJ1-2 | TRBV6-5 | NA | CATGGDGGYTF | TGTGCCACCGGCGGGGACGGGGGCTACACCTTC
few | TRBJ2-2 | TRBV4-1 | TRBD1 | CASSQEDRGPTGELFF | TGCGCCAGCAGCCAAGAGGACAGGGGCCCTACCGGGGAGCTGTTTTTT
NA | TRBJ1-5 | TRBV18 | NA | CASSQGFSNQPQHF | TGTGCCAGCTCACAGGGGTTCAGCAATCAGCCCCAGCATTTT
NA | TRBJ1-1 | TRBV9 | TRBD1 | CASSPGTANTEAFF | TGTGCCAGCAGCCCGGGGACAGCCAACACTGAAGCTTTCTTT
NA | TRBJ2-1 | TRBV29-1 | NA | CSVIANPDEQFF | TGCAGCGTCATAGCGAATCCGGATGAGCAGTTCTTC
NA | TRBJ2-6 | TRBV5-1 | NA | CASSLQASGANVLTF | TGCGCCAGCAGCTTACAGGCCTCTGGGGCCAACGTCCTGACTTTC
NA | TRBJ1-3 | TRBV5-1 | NA | CASSLGGADLSGNTIYF | TGCGCCAGCAGCTTGGGGGGAGCAGACCTCTCTGGAAACACCATATATTTT
many | TRBJ2-2 | TRBV6-5 | NA | CASSRRETGELFF | TGTGCCAGCAGTCGGAGGGAAACCGGGGAGCTGTTTTTT
NA | TRBJ1-2 | TRBV28 | TRBD1 | CASSTTTGVGLDGYTF | TGTGCCAGCAGTACTACGACAGGGGTTGGGCTGGATGGCTACACCTTC
NA | TRBJ1-3 | TRBV5-1 | NA | CASSHGLSGNTIYF | TGCGCCAGCAGCCATGGACTAAGTGGAAACACCATATATTTT
once | TRBJ1-5 | TRBV10-3 | TRBD1 | CAISRDRDTQPQHF | TGTGCCATCAGCCGGGACAGGGATACGCAGCCCCAGCATTTT
once | TRBJ1-1 | TRBV3-1/TRBV3-2 | NA | CASRPTTGSTEAFF | TGTGCCAGCAGACCAACTACAGGCAGCACTGAAGCTTTCTTT
NA | TRBJ1-2 | TRBV5-1 | TRBD1 | CASRPGQGDYGYTF | TGCGCCAGCAGACCCGGACAGGGCGACTATGGCTACACCTTC
NA | TRBJ1-5 | TRBV7-2 | NA | CASSLGTRIQNQPQHF | TGTGCCAGCAGCTTAGGAACGCGGATACAAAATCAGCCCCAGCATTTT
NA | TRBJ2-1 | TRBV5-5 | TRBD2 | CASSLGGRGDNEQFF | TGTGCCAGCAGCTTGGGTGGGCGGGGGGACAATGAGCAGTTCTTC
NA | TRBJ2-5 | TRBV5-1 | TRBD1 | CASSSGQGGQETQYF | TGCGCCAGCAGCTCAGGACAGGGCGGCCAAGAGACCCAGTACTTC
NA | TRBJ2-2 | TRBV13 | TRBD1 | CASSSKGQGATGELFF | TGTGCCAGCAGCTCAAAGGGACAGGGGGCGACCGGGGAGCTGTTTTTT
NA | TRBJ2-6 | TRBV18 | NA | CASSFDRTANVLTF | TGTGCCAGCTCATTCGACAGGACGGCCAACGTCCTGACTTTC
NA | TRBJ2-5 | TRBV5-4 | NA | CASSPGSGETQYF | TGTGCCAGCAGCCCTGGTTCGGGGGAGACCCAGTACTTC
NA | TRBJ1-1 | TRBV27 | NA | CASSLRQNTEAFF | TGTGCCAGCAGTCTCAGACAGAACACTGAAGCTTTCTTT
once | TRBJ1-1 | TRBV5-5 | TRBD1 | CASTLLDRGATEAFF | TGTGCCAGCACCCTGCTGGACAGGGGAGCCACTGAAGCTTTCTTT
NA | TRBJ1-1 | TRBV11-2 | NA | CASSFQTVTEAFF | TGTGCCAGCAGCTTCCAAACAGTCACTGAAGCTTTCTTT
NA | TRBJ1-4 | TRBV7-9 | NA | CASSLEGGFEKLFF | TGTGCCAGCAGCTTAGAAGGGGGTTTTGAAAAACTGTTTTTT
once | TRBJ2-5 | TRBV7-9 | NA | CASSYSQETQYF | TGTGCCAGCTCCTATAGCCAAGAGACCCAGTACTTC
NA | TRBJ2-1 | TRBV6-6 | TRBD1 | CASSRRGTDNNEQFF | TGTGCCAGCAGTCGCCGTGGGACAGACAACAATGAGCAGTTCTTC
NA | TRBJ2-2 | TRBV21-1 | NA | CASSIGRLEGYGELFF | TGTGCCAGCAGCATCGGGCGCTTAGAGGGTTACGGGGAGCTGTTTTTT
NA | TRBJ2-3 | TRBV2 | NA | CASSEVTGLTDTQYF | TGTGCCAGCAGTGAAGTGACAGGACTCACAGATACGCAGTATTTT
NA | TRBJ2-1 | TRBV24-1 | NA | CATTDSQTYNEQFF | TGTGCCACCACAGACAGTCAAACCTACAATGAGCAGTTCTTC
once | TRBJ2-2 | TRBV6-5 | NA | CASWYRNTGELFF | TGTGCCAGCTGGTACAGGAACACCGGGGAGCTGTTTTTT
NA | TRBJ1-5 | TRBV19 | NA | CASSRGSSNQPQHF | TGTGCCAGTAGCAGGGGTTCGAGCAATCAGCCCCAGCATTTT
NA | TRBJ2-1 | TRBV29-1 | NA | CSVVEGFYRSNEQFF | TGCAGCGTTGTGGAGGGGTTTTATCGGTCCAATGAGCAGTTCTTC
NA | TRBJ2-1 | TRBV5-4 | NA | CASSEKQGEGDEQFF | TGTGCCAGCAGCGAAAAACAGGGGGAGGGGGATGAGCAGTTCTTC
NA | TRBJ1-1 | TRBV19 | TRBD1 | CASSLGQGAVVNTEAFF | TGTGCCAGTAGCCTAGGACAGGGGGCTGTAGTGAACACTGAAGCTTTCTTT
NA | TRBJ2-3 | TRBV29-1 | NA | CSASLGTDTQYF | TGCAGCGCGTCACTAGGGACAGATACGCAGTATTTT
NA | TRBJ2-7 | TRBV5-6 | NA | CASSSYRGGSYEQYF | TGTGCCAGCAGCTCCTACAGGGGGGGATCCTACGAGCAGTACTTC
NA | TRBJ2-1 | TRBV4-3 | TRBD2 | CASSQEGGKNEQFF | TGCGCCAGCAGCCAAGAGGGGGGGAAGAATGAGCAGTTCTTC
NA | TRBJ1-1 | TRBV10-3 | TRBD1 | CAISRQGTNTEAFF | TGTGCCATCAGTAGACAGGGCACGAACACTGAAGCTTTCTTT
NA | TRBJ2-7 | TRBV27 | NA | CASSPSGVIYEPYF | TGTGCCAGCAGTCCTTCCGGAGTCATCTACGAGCCGTACTTC
NA | TRBJ2-4 | TRBV2 | NA | CASGGGALIAKNIQYF | TGTGCCAGCGGCGGAGGGGCACTCATAGCCAAAAACATTCAGTACTTC
NA | TRBJ1-6 | TRBV6-1 | TRBD1 | CASSDPGQGRNSPLHF | TGTGCCAGCAGTGATCCGGGACAGGGTAGGAATTCACCCCTCCACTTT
NA | TRBJ1-6 | TRBV19 | NA | CASRLGTRNSPLHF | TGTGCCAGCCGCCTCGGGACTCGGAATTCACCCCTCCACTTT
NA | TRBJ1-6 | TRBV5-4 | TRBD1 | CASSHDRDNSPLHF | TGTGCCAGCAGCCACGACAGGGATAATTCACCCCTCCACTTT
NA | TRBJ1-5 | TRBV6-5 | NA | CASRRGSNQPQHF | TGTGCCAGCAGGCGTGGTAGCAATCAGCCCCAGCATTTT
once | TRBJ1-1 | TRBV12-5 | NA | CASGTTGNTEAFF | TGTGCTAGTGGGACGACAGGGAACACTGAAGCTTTCTTT
NA | TRBJ1-3 | TRBV7-2 | NA | CASSLVSMSGNTIYF | TGTGCCAGCAGCTTAGTTTCCATGTCAGGAAACACCATATATTTT
NA | TRBJ1-1 | TRBV20-1 | NA | CSARVTEAFF | TGCAGTGCTAGAGTAACTGAAGCTTTCTTT
NA | TRBJ1-2 | TRBV5-1 | TRBD1 | CASSDEGADGYTF | TGCGCCAGCAGCGATGAGGGGGCGGATGGCTACACCTTC
NA | TRBJ1-4 | TRBV4-1 | TRBD1 | CASSQPPGQGASSGEKLFF | TGCGCCAGCAGCCAACCGCCGGGACAGGGGGCTTCTTCGGGGGAAAAACTGTTTTTT